The 24 T cell receptor beta chains presented below share a single source sample, sequenced in a study of T cells after posttransplantation cyclophosphamide. The data were produced by immunoSEQ multiplex PCR, yet TCRdb's version contains in-frame clones alone and is incomplete. This sample carries roughly 12,000 clones, roughly 2% of them seen once, and the ten largest clones take about 16%. Cyclophosphamide on days +3 and +4 followed busulfan-fludarabine conditioning and a marrow graft. Here the sequenced sample was PBMCs, taken after allogeneic stem cell transplant with posttransplant cyclophosphamide. Source of these receptors: a male patient in his 30s who received an allogeneic stem cell transplant from a related donor, was CMV-positive, and had no GVHD. T cells may partly derive from the graft donor.

V gene TRBV4-2 combines with J gene TRBJ2-3, with a tentative D call TRBD2 (5 bases). Trimming removed 1 base from V and 0 bases from J, with 11 bases in between. The CDR3 has 16 residues. Germline V gene lookup returns CDR1 LGHNA and CDR2 YNFKEQ. The CDR3 DNA sequence: TGTGCCAGCAGCCAAGGTGCGGGCGGGAGCACAGATACGCAGTATTTT. Encoded protein: CASSQGAGGSTDTQYF.

CDR3 bases: TGTGCCAGCAGCGTAGGGCCACGGGAGTACACAGATACGCAGTATTTT. This gives the protein CASSVGPREYTDTQYF. This rearrangement joins TRBV9 to TRBJ2-3, with D tentatively TRBD2 (6 bases). Looked up from germline, CDR1 is SGDLS and CDR2 is YYNGEE. The CDR3 has 16 residues. The ends were cut back, 0 bases at V and 2 bases at J, with 13 bases in the middle.

There are a few counts of this clone. V is TRBV7-6 and J is TRBJ2-7; TRBD2 matches at 8 bases. The germline gives CDR1 SGHVS, CDR2 FNYEAQ. This CDR3 spans 16 amino acids. V was clipped by 4 bases and J by 7 bases; unmatched bases: 15. CDR3 coding DNA: TGTGCCAGCAGCTGGGGCGGGAGGTCGATACCGGGGGAGCAGTACTTC. Its protein product is CASSWGGRSIPGEQYF.

This clone was detected a few times. The rearrangement joins TRBV7-2 to TRBJ2-6; D remains ambiguous. Trimming removed 1 base at V and 4 bases at J, with 14 bases between. This CDR3 has 17 residues. Per the germline V gene, CDR1 is SGHTA and CDR2 is FQGNSA. The CDR3 region is CASSLGFRSRGANVLTF. Written as DNA, the CDR3 is TGTGCCAGCAGCTTAGGGTTTCGATCGCGGGGGGCCAACGTCCTGACTTTC.

V gene TRBV28 combines with J gene TRBJ2-5; TRBD1 aligns across 7 bases. Germline loops: CDR1 MDHEN, CDR2 SYDVKM. The CDR3 has 15 amino acids. V gave up 3 bases and J gave up 2 bases; unmatched junction bases: 6. The CDR3: CASSFKGAFQETQYF. The CDR3 bases are TGTGCCAGCAGTTTCAAGGGGGCGTTTCAAGAGACCCAGTACTTC.

This clone was detected only a few times. The V call is TRBV5-6, the J call TRBJ1-3; 10 bases align to TRBD1. After removal of 2 bases from V and 11 bases from J, the junction contained 1 base not matched to a gene. This CDR3 has 12 residues. Germline CDR1 is SGHDT and CDR2 is YYEEEE. CDR3 loop: CASSFGTGAIYF. The CDR3 bases are TGTGCCAGCAGCTTTGGGACAGGGGCCATATATTTT.

This clone was picked up a small number of times. The CDR3 loop is CASSVTGIKATNEKLFF. The DNA for the CDR3 is TGTGCCAGCAGCGTAACAGGGATAAAGGCAACTAATGAAAAACTGTTTTTT. The rearrangement links TRBV7-9 to TRBJ1-4; possible D gene TRBD1, 6 bases. Germline V lookup: CDR1 SEHNR, CDR2 FQNEAQ (reference sequence). Trimming removed 5 bases from V and 0 bases from J, with 16 bases in between. This CDR3 is 17 amino acids long.

Within the sample, this clone is medium-sized. The genes are TRBV2 and TRBJ2-7, with TRBD2 matching 9 bases. The CDR3 runs to 16 residues. J lost 7 bases, V lost 2 bases, and 12 bases had no gene match. Germline-derived CDR1 and CDR2 are SNHLY and FYNNEI. The CDR3: CASSESWGTSNWEQYF. The CDR3 DNA follows: TGTGCCAGCAGTGAATCATGGGGGACTAGCAACTGGGAGCAGTACTTC.

This clone turned up a few times. V is TRBV9 and J is TRBJ2-4; 7 bases map to TRBD2. CDR1 SGDLS and CDR2 YYNGEE come from the germline V gene. The CDR3 runs 16 residues. The J segment lost 5 bases and the V segment lost 4 bases, leaving 12 bases of the junction unmatched. This CDR3 is CASSPRDYPTQNIQYF. For the CDR3, the DNA is TGTGCCAGCAGCCCCCGGGACTATCCGACCCAAAACATTCAGTACTTC.

The V gene is TRBV11-2, the J gene TRBJ1-4, with TRBD1 matching 8 bases. The CDR3 extends over 16 amino acids. Per the germline V gene, CDR1 is SGHAT and CDR2 is FQNNGV. Unmatched junction bases numbered 1, after V lost 1 base and J lost 0 bases. CDR3 in amino acids: CASSLGQGPTNEKLFF. Written as DNA, the CDR3 is TGTGCCAGCAGCTTAGGACAGGGGCCAACTAATGAAAAACTGTTTTTT.

In its sample, this clone was seen a few times. The chain uses TRBV9 and TRBJ2-6, with 8 bases identical to TRBD2. V was pared by 4 bases and J by 0 bases, with 6 bases of the junction left unmatched. There are 17 residues in the CDR3. The germline V gene encodes CDR1 SGDLS and CDR2 YYNGEE. The CDR3 spells CASSPGGDISGANVLTF. CDR3 bases: TGTGCCAGCAGCCCGGGAGGGGACATCTCTGGGGCCAACGTCCTGACTTTC. Supplemented by reference TRBV9 and TRBJ2-6, the full variable domain reads DSGVTQTPKHLITATGQRVTLRCSPRSGDLSVYWYQQSLDQGLQFLIQYYNGEERAKGNILERFSAQQFPDLHSELNLSSLELGDSALYFCASSPGGDISGANVLTFGAGSRLTVL.

A few counts support this clone. The CDR3 is CASSSTSGSYEQYF. CDR3 nucleotide sequence: TGTGCCAGCAGTTCGACTAGCGGCTCCTACGAGCAGTACTTC. The rearrangement links TRBV27 to TRBJ2-7, with 9 bases matching TRBD2. The V segment lost 4 bases and the J segment 0 bases; nucleotides outside the gene matches: 1. CDR3 length: 14 amino acids. Germline CDR1 is MNHEY and CDR2 is SMNVEV (reference sequence).

The chain carries TRBV15 and TRBJ2-2, with D possibly matching TRBD1 (7 bases). Trimming took off 7 bases at V and 2 bases at J, with 26 bases between the two ends. This CDR3 is 19 amino acids long. Germline lookup yields CDR1 LNHNV and CDR2 YYDKDF (reference sequence). CDR3 nucleotide sequence: TGTGCCACCATCCAGGGGGGACAGACTAACTCCCTTAACACCGGGGAGCTGTTTTTT. Protein sequence: CATIQGGQTNSLNTGELFF.

The chain employs TRBV19 and TRBJ1-2, with a possible D match to TRBD1 (6 bases). The CDR3 loop spans 15 amino acids. Germline-derived CDR1 and CDR2 are LNHDA and SQIVND (reference sequence). The V end lost 4 bases, the J end lost 7 bases, and 19 bases lay between the germline ends. This CDR3 is CASSRGPLTLAGYTF. For the CDR3, the DNA is TGTGCCAGTAGTAGGGGGCCACTTACTTTGGCTGGCTACACCTTC.

J is TRBJ1-2 and V is TRBV6-1, with D maybe TRBD1 (6 bases). V was trimmed by 6 bases and J by 4 bases, leaving 12 bases between them. Germline-derived CDR1 and CDR2 are MNHNS and SASEGT. This CDR3 comprises 13 residues. The CDR3 spells CASRGARTYGYTF. CDR3 nucleotides: TGTGCCAGCAGGGGGGCCAGGACCTATGGCTACACCTTC.

This clone came up a few times. The rearrangement uses TRBV11-3 and TRBJ2-1; D gene ambiguous. Germline V CDR1 and CDR2: SGHNT, YENEEA. Trimming pared 3 bases from V and 7 bases from J, leaving 7 bases between. The CDR3 totals 12 residues. The CDR3 loop is CASSFRNNEQFF. Written as DNA, the CDR3 is TGTGCCAGCAGCTTCAGGAATAATGAGCAGTTCTTC.

The table lists this clone with a few counts. The chain has TRBV15 and TRBJ2-1, with no clear D. V lost 0 bases, J lost 7 bases, and 16 bases lay in between. Per germline, CDR1 LNHNV and CDR2 YYDKDF (reference sequence). The CDR3 sequence is 16 residues long. This CDR3 reads CATSRDPGELLNEQFF. In nucleotides, the CDR3 is TGTGCCACCAGCAGAGATCCCGGAGAGTTATTGAATGAGCAGTTCTTC.

In DNA, the CDR3 is TGCGCCAGCAGCCCAGCTCCGGGACTAGCGGGAGCAGATACGCAGTATTTT. Protein sequence: CASSPAPGLAGADTQYF. This rearrangement joins TRBV5-1 to TRBJ2-3, with TRBD2 identical over 14 bases. Germline CDR1 and CDR2: SGHRS and YFSETQ. The length of the CDR3 is 17 residues. With V trimmed by 4 bases and J by 4 bases, 8 bases remained unmatched.

The chain joins TRBV7-9 to TRBJ2-1, with D tentatively TRBD2 (5 bases). Per the germline V gene, CDR1 is SEHNR and CDR2 is FQNEAQ (reference sequence). V lost 7 bases to trimming and J lost 2 bases, with 9 bases between them. The CDR3 covers 13 residues. The chain's CDR3 is CASMSGPYNEQFF. The CDR3 coding sequence is TGTGCCAGCATGAGCGGCCCCTACAATGAGCAGTTCTTC.

There are a few counts of this clone. The CDR3, as DNA: TGTGCCAGCAGCTTTGGACAGGCCCTTGGGAATTCACCCCTCCACTTT. It is translated as CASSFGQALGNSPLHF. The V gene is TRBV7-6, the J gene TRBJ1-6; 7 nucleotides match TRBD1. This CDR3 has 16 amino acids. Germline V CDR1 and CDR2: SGHVS, FNYEAQ. The junction had 9 bases not matched to a gene; V was cut back by 3 bases and J by 7 bases.

The chain has TRBV4-3 and TRBJ2-1; D remains ambiguous. Germline V CDR1 and CDR2: LGHNA, YSLEER. This CDR3 has 17 residues. V lost 0 bases, J lost 0 bases, and 12 bases lay in between. The CDR3: CASSQDFAASSYNEQFF. The CDR3 DNA reads TGCGCCAGCAGCCAAGATTTTGCGGCGAGCTCCTACAATGAGCAGTTCTTC.

The rearrangement joins TRBV18 to TRBJ2-3; 11 positions match TRBD2. V lost 6 bases to trimming and J lost 6 bases; unmatched junction nucleotides: 5. The CDR3 length is 14 residues. Germline V gene sequence: CDR1 KGHSH, CDR2 LQKENI. The CDR3 DNA follows: TGTGCCAGCTCCCGGACTAGCGGGTTGGATACGCAGTATTTT. It codes for CASSRTSGLDTQYF.

V is TRBV7-6 and J is TRBJ2-6; D is possibly TRBD2 (7 bases). The ends were cut back, 1 base at V and 4 bases at J, with 11 bases in the middle. This CDR3 has 16 amino acids. CDR1 and CDR2 from the germline V gene are SGHVS and FNYEAQ. The CDR3 coding sequence is TGTGCCAGCAGCTTAGAGGGGGGGTTGGGGGCCAACGTCCTGACTTTC. Translated, it gives CASSLEGGLGANVLTF.

This clone was counted between two and nine times. V gene TRBV28 combines with J gene TRBJ2-7; perhaps TRBD1 as D (6 bases). V was shortened by 4 bases and J by 3 bases, with 16 bases between the two germline ends. CDR1 and CDR2 (germline): MDHEN, SYDVKM. The CDR3 covers 15 residues. CDR3 protein: CASSSPATGRYEQYF. CDR3 nucleotides: TGTGCCAGCAGTTCGCCTGCAACAGGGCGCTACGAGCAGTACTTC.